This record concerns one TCR beta chain sequence. Antigen unknown. Trimming removed 4 bases from V and 2 bases from J; junction bases left unmatched: 6. CDR3 size: 16 residues. Germline V CDR1 and CDR2: SGHRS, YFSETQ. The sample belongs to a study of T cells in Graves' hyperthyroidism and ophthalmopathy. Study-level results: In blood, most of the thyroid clonotypes expanded above 0.001 were also present.

TCR beta CDR3 regions were amplified from RNA. Carried out on the TCR CDR3, a first-round RT-PCR used the HTBI primer set. TCRdb reanalysed the multiplex PCR reads using MiXCR and keeps one entry per CDR3 protein. This table has some 340,000 distinct CDR3 sequences, about 13% appearing once. Ophthalmopathy patients all had a Clinical Activity Score of at least 3, a NOSPECS grade of at least 4 and disease under 3 months old. PBMCs were collected from an approximately 9.3 ml volume of fresh peripheral blood. This receptor was obtained from a middle-aged woman with Graves' ophthalmopathy. This sequence joins TRBV5-1 and TRBJ2-2; 9 bases map to TRBD1. Sequenced: blood. The DNA for the CDR3 is TGCGCCAGCAGCATCAGGACAGGGGTAAACACCGGGGAGCTGTTTTTT. Translation gives CASSIRTGVNTGELFF.